The T cell receptor beta chain described here comes from a study of cytomegalovirus exposure and HLA in healthy donors. Overall study: HLA-typed donors contributed 65 million to 85 million unique TCRs, which were held in an early data release.

Worth noting for this clone: The antigen is unknown.

Use of 60 Vbeta and 13 Jbeta primers characterized the PCR. The method was immunoSEQ multiplex PCR; TCRdb's version includes in-frame clones alone and lacks a portion of them. The sample lists roughly 84,000 clones, about 60% occurring once. Study conclusions and caveats: A later analysis reportedly found that, within productive TCRs, an Asian-associated ancestry cluster had fewer N-insertions than the mean observed across the approximately 690 donors. Of the V segments, some could not be distinguished, including TRBV6-2 and TRBV6-3, and were excluded. Earlier results showed most TCR beta V segments being productive about 87% or about 30% of the time.

The CDR3 sequence is 17 residues long. Germline CDR1 MNHEY, CDR2 SMNVEV (reference sequence). The ends were cut back, 2 bases at V and 5 bases at J, with 18 bases in the middle. This chain uses TRBV27 with TRBJ2-2; a possible D gene is TRBD1 (7 bases). The TCR originated in a woman between 40 and 50 years old in good health and CMV-seropositive. Sequenced sample: PBMCs. The CDR3 protein is CASSLIEGARGTGELFF. CDR3 nucleotide sequence: TGTGCCAGCAGTTTAATCGAGGGGGCCCGGGGGACCGGGGAGCTGTTTTTT.